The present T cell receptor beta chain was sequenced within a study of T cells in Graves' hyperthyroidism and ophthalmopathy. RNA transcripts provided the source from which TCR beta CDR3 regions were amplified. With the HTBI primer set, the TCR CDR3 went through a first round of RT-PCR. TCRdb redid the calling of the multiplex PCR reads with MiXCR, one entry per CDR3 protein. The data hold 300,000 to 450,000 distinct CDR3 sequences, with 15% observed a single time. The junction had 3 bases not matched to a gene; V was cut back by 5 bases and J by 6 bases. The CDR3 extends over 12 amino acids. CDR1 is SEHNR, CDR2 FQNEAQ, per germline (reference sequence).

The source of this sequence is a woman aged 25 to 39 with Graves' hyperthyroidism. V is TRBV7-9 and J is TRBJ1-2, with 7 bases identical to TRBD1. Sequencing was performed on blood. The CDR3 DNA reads TGTGCCAGCAGCCCACAGGGGAATGGCTACACCTTC. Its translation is CASSPQGNGYTF.